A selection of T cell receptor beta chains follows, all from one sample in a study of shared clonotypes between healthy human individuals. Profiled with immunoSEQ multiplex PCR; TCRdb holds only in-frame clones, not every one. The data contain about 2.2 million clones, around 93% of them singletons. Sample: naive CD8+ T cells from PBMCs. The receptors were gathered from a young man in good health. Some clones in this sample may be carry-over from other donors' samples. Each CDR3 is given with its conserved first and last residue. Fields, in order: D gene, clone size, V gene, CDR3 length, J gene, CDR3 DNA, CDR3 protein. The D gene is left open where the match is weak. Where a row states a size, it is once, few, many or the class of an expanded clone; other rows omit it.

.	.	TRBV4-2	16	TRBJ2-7	TGTGCCAGCAGCCAAAAGTACCCAGGGCCCGCCTACGAGCAGTACTTC	CASSQKYPGPAYEQYF
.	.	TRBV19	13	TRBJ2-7	TGTGCCAGTAGTTTCGGGACAATTTACGAGCAGTACTTC	CASSFGTIYEQYF
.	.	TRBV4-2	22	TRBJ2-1	TGTGCCAGCAGCCAAGATGGGAGACGGCCAGCGGTCATACAAAGCTCCTACAATGAGCAGTTCTTC	CASSQDGRRPAVIQSSYNEQFF
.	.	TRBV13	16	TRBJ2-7	TGTGCCAGCAGCTTAGCTGGATCAACGGAGACCTACGAGCAGTACTTC	CASSLAGSTETYEQYF
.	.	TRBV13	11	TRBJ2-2	TGTGCCAGCAGCTTAGACGGGGAGCTGTTTTTT	CASSLDGELFF
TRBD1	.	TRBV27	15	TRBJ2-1	TGTGCCAGCAGTTTACCGGGACAGGCGTACAATGAGCAGTTCTTC	CASSLPGQAYNEQFF
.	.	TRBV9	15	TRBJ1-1	TGTGCCAGCAGCCCTACTCTAGGGGCATGGACTGAAGCTTTCTTT	CASSPTLGAWTEAFF
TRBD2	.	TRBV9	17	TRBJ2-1	TGTGCCAGCAGCGTAGGAAAAGGGACTAGCATCATCAATGAGCAGTTCTTC	CASSVGKGTSIINEQFF
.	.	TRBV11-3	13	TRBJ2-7	TGTGCCAGCAGCCCAGGCGGGCATTACGAGCAGTACTTC	CASSPGGHYEQYF
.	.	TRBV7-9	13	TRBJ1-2	TGTGCCAGCAGCTTGGGCAGGGACTATGGCTACACCTTC	CASSLGRDYGYTF
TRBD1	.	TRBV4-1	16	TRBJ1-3	TGCGCCAGCAGTCCTCAGGGGGCTTACGCTGGAAACACCATATATTTT	CASSPQGAYAGNTIYF
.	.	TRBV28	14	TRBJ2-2	TGTGCCAGCAGTCAGGGGGGAAACACCGGGGAGCTGTTTTTT	CASSQGGNTGELFF
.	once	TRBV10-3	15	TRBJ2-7	TGTGCCATCAGTGAGTCGGAGGGCCGGTCCTACGAGCAGTACTTC	CAISESEGRSYEQYF
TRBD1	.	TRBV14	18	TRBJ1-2	TGTGCCAGCAGCCACACTCGGACAGGGGTCTACCTGAACTATGGCTACACCTTC	CASSHTRTGVYLNYGYTF
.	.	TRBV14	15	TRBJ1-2	TGTGCCAGCAGCATTGGAGGGAGGGGATACGAAGGCTACACCTTC	CASSIGGRGYEGYTF
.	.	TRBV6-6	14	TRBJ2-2	TGTGCCAGCAGTTTCGGCCGGTTCGACGGGGAGCTGTTTTTT	CASSFGRFDGELFF
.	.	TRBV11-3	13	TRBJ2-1	TGTGCCAGCAGCTTATACAGGTACAATGAGCAGTTCTTC	CASSLYRYNEQFF
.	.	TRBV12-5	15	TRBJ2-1	TGTGCTAGTGGTTCAGGACCTTCGCCAAGCAATGAGCAGTTCTTC	CASGSGPSPSNEQFF
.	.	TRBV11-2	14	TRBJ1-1	TGTGCCAGCAGCTTAGTAGGGGCGGGCACTGAAGCTTTCTTT	CASSLVGAGTEAFF
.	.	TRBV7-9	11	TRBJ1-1	TGTGCCGGCAGCACCGGCTGGATGGCTTTCTTT	CAGSTGWMAFF
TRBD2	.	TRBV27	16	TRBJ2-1	TGTGCCAGCAGACCTCTGGGGAGCGGGGCTTACAATGAGCAGTTCTTC	CASRPLGSGAYNEQFF
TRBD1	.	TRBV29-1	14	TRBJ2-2	TGCAGCGTCCTAGTGACAGGGATTGCCGGGGAGCTGTTTTTT	CSVLVTGIAGELFF
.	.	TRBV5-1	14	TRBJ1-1	TGCGCCAGCAGCTTGGTTGGAGGGGGGACTGAAGCTTTCTTT	CASSLVGGGTEAFF
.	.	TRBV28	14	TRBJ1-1	TGTGCCAGCGGGGTAAACAGGTGGAACACTGAAGCTTTCTTT	CASGVNRWNTEAFF
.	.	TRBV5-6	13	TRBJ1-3	TGTGCCAGCAGCTCAGGGCTTGGAAACACCATATATTTT	CASSSGLGNTIYF
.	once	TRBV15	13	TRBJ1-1	TGTGCCACCAGTAGAACAGTTAACACTGAAGCTTTCTTT	CATSRTVNTEAFF
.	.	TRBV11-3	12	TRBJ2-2	TGTGCCAGCAGCTCAGACACCGGGGAGCTGTTTTTT	CASSSDTGELFF
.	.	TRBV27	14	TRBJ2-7	TGTGCCAGCAGTCCCTCCCGGTCCCACCACGAGCAGTACTTC	CASSPSRSHHEQYF
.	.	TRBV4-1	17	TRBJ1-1	TGCGCCAGCAGCCAAGATACCGTAGGCCCTCGGGGCACTGAAGCTTTCTTT	CASSQDTVGPRGTEAFF
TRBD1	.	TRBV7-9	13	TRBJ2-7	TGTGCCAGCAGCCCGACCGGGACAGGCGAGCAGTACTTC	CASSPTGTGEQYF
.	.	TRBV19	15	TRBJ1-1	TGTGCCAGTAGTACTCTCCCGGGGAGAAACACTGAAGCTTTCTTT	CASSTLPGRNTEAFF
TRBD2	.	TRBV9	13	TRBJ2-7	TGTGCCAGCAGCGTTGTGACTAGCGACGAGCAGTACTTC	CASSVVTSDEQYF
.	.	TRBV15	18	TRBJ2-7	TGTGCCACCAGCAGAGATTCGGCCCACCGGGACGCATCCTACGAGCAGTACTTC	CATSRDSAHRDASYEQYF
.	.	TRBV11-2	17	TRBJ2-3	TGTGCCAGCACCCCCATCCCGGCAGGGCCTTTCACAGATACGCAGTATTTT	CASTPIPAGPFTDTQYF
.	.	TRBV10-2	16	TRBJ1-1	TGCGCCAGCAGTGTAAAGAGGACTCCACTGGGAACTGAAGCTTTCTTT	CASSVKRTPLGTEAFF
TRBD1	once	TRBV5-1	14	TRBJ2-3	TGCGCCAGCGGGGGACAGGGTTCCACAGATACGCAGTATTTT	CASGGQGSTDTQYF
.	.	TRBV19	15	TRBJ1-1	TGTGCCAGTAGTAGTAGCAGGGTCGGGGACACTGAAGCTTTCTTT	CASSSSRVGDTEAFF
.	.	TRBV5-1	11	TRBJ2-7	TGCGCCAGCAGCTTGTCGGGCGAGCAGTACTTC	CASSLSGEQYF